This T cell receptor beta chain was sequenced for a study of cytomegalovirus exposure and HLA in healthy donors. Notes on this clone: No antigen is known for it.

Amplification used 60 Vbeta primers and 13 Jbeta primers. TCRdb's copy holds only in-frame clones and misses some; the assay was immunoSEQ multiplex PCR. The sample lists approximately 120,000 clones, 70% to 80% seen once, with less than 2.5% in the top ten. General study results and limits: The only immune exposure information that was available was CMV serostatus.

Input material: PBMCs. The sequence was obtained from a man over 45 in good health and CMV-seronegative.

The CDR3 region has the DNA TGTGCCAGTAGCAAGACAGGCGATTCACCCCTCCACTTT. This sequence encodes CASSKTGDSPLHF. The V call is TRBV19, the J call TRBJ1-6; tentatively, D is TRBD1 (6 bases). V lost 6 bases to trimming and J lost 8 bases, with 11 bases between them. CDR3 length: 13 amino acids. Germline V gene lookup returns CDR1 LNHDA and CDR2 SQIVND (reference sequence).